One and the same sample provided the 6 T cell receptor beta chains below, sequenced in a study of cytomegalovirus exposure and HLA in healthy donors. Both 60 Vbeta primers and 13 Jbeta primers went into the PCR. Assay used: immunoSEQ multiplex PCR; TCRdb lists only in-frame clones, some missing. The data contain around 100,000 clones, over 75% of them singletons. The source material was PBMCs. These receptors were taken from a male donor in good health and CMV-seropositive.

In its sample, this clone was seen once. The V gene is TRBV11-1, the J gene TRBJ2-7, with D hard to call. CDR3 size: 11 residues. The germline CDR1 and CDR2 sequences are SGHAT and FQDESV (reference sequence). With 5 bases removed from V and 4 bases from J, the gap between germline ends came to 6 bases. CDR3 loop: CASSQLYEQYF. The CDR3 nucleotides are TGTGCCAGCAGCCAATTGTACGAGCAGTACTTC.

CDR3 sequence: CAWSDGQDSEQYF. DNA of the CDR3: TGTGCCTGGAGTGACGGACAGGACTCCGAGCAGTACTTC. The V gene is TRBV30, the J gene TRBJ2-7; 7 bases match TRBD1. Germline CDR1 is GTSNPN and CDR2 is SVGIG (reference sequence). This CDR3 spans 13 amino acids. The ends lost 1 base at V and 6 bases at J; junction bases unmatched: 6.

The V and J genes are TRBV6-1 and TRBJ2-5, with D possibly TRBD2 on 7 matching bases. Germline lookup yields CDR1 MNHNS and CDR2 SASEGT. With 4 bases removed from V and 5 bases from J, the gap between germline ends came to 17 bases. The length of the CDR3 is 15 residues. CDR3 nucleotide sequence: TGTGCCAGCAGTGGGGGGGGGCAGGGACGGGAGACCCAGTACTTC. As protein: CASSGGGQGRETQYF.

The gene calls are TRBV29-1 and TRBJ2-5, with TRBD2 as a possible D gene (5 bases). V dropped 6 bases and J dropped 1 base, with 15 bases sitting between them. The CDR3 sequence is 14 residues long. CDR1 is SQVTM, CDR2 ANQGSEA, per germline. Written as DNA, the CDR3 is TGCAGCGTCGGACTTTTAATTATCCAAGAGACCCAGTACTTC. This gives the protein CSVGLLIIQETQYF. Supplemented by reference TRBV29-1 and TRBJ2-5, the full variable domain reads SAVISQKPSRDICQRGTSLTIQCQVDSQVTMMFWYRQQPGQSLTLIATANQGSEATYESGFVIDKFPISRPNLTFSTLTVSNMSPEDSSIYLCSVGLLIIQETQYFGPGTRLLVL.

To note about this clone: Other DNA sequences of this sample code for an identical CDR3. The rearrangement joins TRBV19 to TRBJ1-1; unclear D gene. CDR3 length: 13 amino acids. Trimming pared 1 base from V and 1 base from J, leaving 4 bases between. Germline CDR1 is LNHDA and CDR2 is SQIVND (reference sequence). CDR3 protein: CASSIGGNTEAFF. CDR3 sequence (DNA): TGTGCCAGTAGTATAGGAGGGAACACTGAAGCTTTCTTT.

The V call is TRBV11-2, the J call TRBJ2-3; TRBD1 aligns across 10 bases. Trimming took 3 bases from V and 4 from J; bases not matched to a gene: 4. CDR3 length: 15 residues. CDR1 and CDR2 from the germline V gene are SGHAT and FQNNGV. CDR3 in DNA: TGTGCCAGCAGCTTGGGACAGGGGTGGTCAGATACGCAGTATTTT. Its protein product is CASSLGQGWSDTQYF.